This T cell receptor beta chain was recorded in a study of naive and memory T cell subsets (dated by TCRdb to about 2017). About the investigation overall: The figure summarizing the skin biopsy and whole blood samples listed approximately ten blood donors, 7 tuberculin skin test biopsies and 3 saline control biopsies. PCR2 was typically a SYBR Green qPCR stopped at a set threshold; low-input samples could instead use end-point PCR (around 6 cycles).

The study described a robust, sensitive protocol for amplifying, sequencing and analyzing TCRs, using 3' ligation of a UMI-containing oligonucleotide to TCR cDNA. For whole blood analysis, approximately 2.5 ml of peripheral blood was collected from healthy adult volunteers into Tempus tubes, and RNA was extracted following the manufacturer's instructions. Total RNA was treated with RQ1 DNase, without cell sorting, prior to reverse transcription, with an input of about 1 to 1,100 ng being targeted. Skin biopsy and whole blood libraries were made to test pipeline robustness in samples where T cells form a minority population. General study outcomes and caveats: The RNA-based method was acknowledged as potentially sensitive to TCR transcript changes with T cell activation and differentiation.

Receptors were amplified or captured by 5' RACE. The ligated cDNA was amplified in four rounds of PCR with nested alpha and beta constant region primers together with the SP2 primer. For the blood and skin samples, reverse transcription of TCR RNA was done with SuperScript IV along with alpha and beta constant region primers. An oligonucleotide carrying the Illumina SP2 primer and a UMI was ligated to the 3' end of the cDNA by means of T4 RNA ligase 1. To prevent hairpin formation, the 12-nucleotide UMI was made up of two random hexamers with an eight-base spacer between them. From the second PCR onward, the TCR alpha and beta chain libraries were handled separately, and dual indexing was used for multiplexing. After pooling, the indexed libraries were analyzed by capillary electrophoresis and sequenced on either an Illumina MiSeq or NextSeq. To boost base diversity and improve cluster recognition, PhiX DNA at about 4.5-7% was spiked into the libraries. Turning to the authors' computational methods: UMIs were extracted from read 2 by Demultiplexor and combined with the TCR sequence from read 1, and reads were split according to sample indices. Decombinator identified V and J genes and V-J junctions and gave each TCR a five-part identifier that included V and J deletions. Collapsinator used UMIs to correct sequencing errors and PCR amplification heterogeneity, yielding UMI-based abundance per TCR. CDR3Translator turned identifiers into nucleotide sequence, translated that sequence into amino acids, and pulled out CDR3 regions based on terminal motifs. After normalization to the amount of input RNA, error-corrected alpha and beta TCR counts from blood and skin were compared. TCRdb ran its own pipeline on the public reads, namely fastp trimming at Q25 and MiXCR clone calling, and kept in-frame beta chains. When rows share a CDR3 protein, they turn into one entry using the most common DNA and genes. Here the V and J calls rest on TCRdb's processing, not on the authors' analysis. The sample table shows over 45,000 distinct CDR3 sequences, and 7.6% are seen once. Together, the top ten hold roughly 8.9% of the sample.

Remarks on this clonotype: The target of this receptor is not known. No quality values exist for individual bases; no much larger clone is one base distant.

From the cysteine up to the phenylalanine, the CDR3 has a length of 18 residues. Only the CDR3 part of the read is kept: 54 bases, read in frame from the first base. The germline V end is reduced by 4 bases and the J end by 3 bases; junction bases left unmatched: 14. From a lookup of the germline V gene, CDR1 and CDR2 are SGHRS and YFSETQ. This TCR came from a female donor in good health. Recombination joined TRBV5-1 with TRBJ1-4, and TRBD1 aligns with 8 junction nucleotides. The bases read TGCGCCAGCAGCCCGACAAACTCCGGGACAGGCTCTAATGAAAAACTGTTTTTT. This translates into CASSPTNSGTGSNEKLFF.